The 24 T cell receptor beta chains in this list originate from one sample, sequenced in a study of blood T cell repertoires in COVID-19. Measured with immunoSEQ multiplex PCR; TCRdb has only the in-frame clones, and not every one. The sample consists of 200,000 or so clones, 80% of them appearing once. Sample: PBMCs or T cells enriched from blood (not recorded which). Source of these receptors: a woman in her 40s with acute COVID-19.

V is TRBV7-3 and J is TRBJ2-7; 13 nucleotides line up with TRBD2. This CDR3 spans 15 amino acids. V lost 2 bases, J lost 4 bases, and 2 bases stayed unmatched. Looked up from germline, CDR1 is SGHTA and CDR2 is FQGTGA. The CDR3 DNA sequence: TGTGCCAGCAGCTTAGAACTAGCGGGGGGGTACGAGCAGTACTTC. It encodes CASSLELAGGYEQYF.

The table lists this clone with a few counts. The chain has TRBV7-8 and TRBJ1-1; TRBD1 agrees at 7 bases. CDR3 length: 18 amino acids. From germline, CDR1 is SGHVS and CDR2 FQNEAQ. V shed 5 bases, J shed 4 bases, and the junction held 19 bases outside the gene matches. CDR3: CASSTLQGLTISGTEAFF. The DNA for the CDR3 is TGTGCCAGCAGCACCCTACAGGGGCTGACAATATCGGGCACTGAAGCTTTCTTT.

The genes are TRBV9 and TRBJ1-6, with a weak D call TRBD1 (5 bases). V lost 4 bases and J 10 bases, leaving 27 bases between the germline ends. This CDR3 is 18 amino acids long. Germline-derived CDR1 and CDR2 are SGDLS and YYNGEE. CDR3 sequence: CASSFLPAGRGGGSPLHF. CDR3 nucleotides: TGTGCCAGCAGCTTCCTACCGGCGGGTCGGGGGGGAGGCTCACCCCTCCACTTT.

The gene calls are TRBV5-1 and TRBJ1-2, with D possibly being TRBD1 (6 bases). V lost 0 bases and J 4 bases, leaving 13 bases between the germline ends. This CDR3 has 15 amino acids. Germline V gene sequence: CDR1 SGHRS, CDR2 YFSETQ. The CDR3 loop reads CASSLEAGESYGYTF. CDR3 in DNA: TGCGCCAGCAGCTTGGAGGCAGGGGAGAGCTATGGCTACACCTTC.

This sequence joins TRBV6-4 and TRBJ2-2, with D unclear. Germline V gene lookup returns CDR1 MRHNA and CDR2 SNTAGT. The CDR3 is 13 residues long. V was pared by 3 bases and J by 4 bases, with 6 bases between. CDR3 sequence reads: CASSEISTGELFF. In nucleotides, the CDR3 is TGTGCCAGCAGTGAAATTAGCACCGGGGAGCTGTTTTTT.

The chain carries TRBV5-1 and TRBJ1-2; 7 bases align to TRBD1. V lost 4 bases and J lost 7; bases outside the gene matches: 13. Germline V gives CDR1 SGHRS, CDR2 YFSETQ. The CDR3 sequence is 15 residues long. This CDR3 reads CASSLTSTGTGGYTF. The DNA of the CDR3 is TGCGCCAGCAGCCTTACCTCGACAGGGACGGGTGGCTACACCTTC.

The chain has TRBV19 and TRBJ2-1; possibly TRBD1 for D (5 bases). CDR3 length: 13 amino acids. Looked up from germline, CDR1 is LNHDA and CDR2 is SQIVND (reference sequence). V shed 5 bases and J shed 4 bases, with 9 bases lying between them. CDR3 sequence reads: CASSSTGYNEQFF. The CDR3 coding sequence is TGTGCCAGTAGTTCTACAGGATACAATGAGCAGTTCTTC. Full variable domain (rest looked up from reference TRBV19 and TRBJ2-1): DGGITQSPKYLFRKEGQNVTLSCEQNLNHDAMYWYRQDPGQGLRLIYYSQIVNDFQKGDIAEGYSVSREKKESFPLTVTSAQKNPTAFYLCASSSTGYNEQFFGPGTRLTVL.

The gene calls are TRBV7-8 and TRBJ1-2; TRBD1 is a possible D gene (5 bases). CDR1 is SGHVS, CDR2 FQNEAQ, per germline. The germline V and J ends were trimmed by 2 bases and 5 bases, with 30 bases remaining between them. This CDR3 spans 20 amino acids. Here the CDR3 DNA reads TGTGCCAGCAGCTTATCTATTTTTCGAGACTCGGGAGGGACGGGTTATGGCTACACCTTC. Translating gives CASSLSIFRDSGGTGYGYTF. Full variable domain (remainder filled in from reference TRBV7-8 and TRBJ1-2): GAGVSQSPRYKVAKRGQDVALRCDPISGHVSLFWYQQALGQGPEFLTYFQNEAQLDKSGLPSDRFFAERPEGSVSTLKIQRTQQEDSAVYLCASSLSIFRDSGGTGYGYTFGSGTRLTVV.

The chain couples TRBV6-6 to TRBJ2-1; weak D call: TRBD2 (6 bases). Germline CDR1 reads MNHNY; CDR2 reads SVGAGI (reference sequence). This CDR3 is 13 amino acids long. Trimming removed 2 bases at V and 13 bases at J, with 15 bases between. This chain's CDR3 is CASSYTGRELQFF. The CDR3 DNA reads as TGTGCCAGCAGTTACACGGGACGGGAGTTACAGTTCTTC.

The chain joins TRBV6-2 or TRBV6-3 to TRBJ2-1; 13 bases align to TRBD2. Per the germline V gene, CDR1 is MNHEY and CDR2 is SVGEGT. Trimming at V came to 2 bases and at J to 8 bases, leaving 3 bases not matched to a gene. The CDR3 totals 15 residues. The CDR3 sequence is CASSYRLAGGDEQFF. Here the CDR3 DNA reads TGTGCCAGCAGTTACCGACTAGCGGGGGGCGATGAGCAGTTCTTC.

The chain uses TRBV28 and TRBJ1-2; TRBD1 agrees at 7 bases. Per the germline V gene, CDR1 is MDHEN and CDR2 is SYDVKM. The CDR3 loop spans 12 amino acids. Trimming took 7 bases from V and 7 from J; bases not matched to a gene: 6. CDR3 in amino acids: CASTDRAGGYTF. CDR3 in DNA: TGTGCCAGCACCGACAGGGCGGGTGGCTACACCTTC.

The CDR3 nucleotides are TGTGCCAGCAGCTCCGGGACTAGCGGGAGGTACGAGCAGTACTTC. Its translation: CASSSGTSGRYEQYF. This chain connects TRBV6-5 to TRBJ2-7; 15 bases fit TRBD2. Germline V gene data show CDR1 as MNHEY and CDR2 as SVGAGI. The ends lost 6 bases at V and 4 bases at J; junction bases unmatched: 4. This CDR3 comprises 15 residues.

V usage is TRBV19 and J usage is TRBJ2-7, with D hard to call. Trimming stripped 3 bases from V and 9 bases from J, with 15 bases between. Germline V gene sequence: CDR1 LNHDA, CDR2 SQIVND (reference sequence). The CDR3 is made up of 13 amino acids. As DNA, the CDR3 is TGTGCCAGTAGTATTCGAGACAAGCCGTCGCAGTACTTC. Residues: CASSIRDKPSQYF.

CDR3 DNA sequence: TGTGCCAGCAACAACGGGGACAGCATTAATGAAAAACTGTTTTTT. Translation: CASNNGDSINEKLFF. The gene calls are TRBV7-2 and TRBJ1-4, with 7 bases that match TRBD1. The CDR3 contains 15 residues. Germline V gene lookup returns CDR1 SGHTA and CDR2 FQGNSA. The junction had 9 bases not matched to a gene; V was cut back by 7 bases and J by 4 bases.

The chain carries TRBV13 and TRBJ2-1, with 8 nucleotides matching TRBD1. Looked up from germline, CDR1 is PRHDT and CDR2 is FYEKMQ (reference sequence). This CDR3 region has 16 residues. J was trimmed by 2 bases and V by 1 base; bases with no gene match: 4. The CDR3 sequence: CASSLEDRGPYNEQFF. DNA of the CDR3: TGTGCCAGCAGCTTAGAAGACAGGGGACCCTACAATGAGCAGTTCTTC. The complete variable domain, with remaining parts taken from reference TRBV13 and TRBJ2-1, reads AAGVIQSPRHLIKEKRETATLKCYPIPRHDTVYWYQQGPGQDPQFLISFYEKMQSDKGSIPDRFSAQQFSDYHSELNMSSLELGDSALYFCASSLEDRGPYNEQFFGPGTRLTVL.

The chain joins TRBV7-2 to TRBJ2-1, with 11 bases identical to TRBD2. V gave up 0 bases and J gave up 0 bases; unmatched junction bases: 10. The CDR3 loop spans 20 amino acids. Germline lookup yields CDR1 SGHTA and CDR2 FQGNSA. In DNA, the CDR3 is TGTGCCAGCAGCTTAGCGCAGACTAGCGGGATCCTTAGCTCCTACAATGAGCAGTTCTTC. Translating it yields CASSLAQTSGILSSYNEQFF.

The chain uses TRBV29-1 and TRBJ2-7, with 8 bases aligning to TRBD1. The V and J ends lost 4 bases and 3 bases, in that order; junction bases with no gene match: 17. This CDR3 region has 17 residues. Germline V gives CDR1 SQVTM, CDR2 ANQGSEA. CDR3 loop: CSVVDFSGTGINYEQYF. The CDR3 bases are TGCAGCGTTGTCGATTTCTCGGGGACAGGCATCAACTACGAGCAGTACTTC.

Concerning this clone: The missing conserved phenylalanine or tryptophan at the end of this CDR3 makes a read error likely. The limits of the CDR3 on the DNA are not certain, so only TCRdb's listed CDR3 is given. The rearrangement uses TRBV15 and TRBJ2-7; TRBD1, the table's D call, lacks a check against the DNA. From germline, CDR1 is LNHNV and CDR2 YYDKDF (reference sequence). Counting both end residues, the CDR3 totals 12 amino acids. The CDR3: CATSREGTGLAL.

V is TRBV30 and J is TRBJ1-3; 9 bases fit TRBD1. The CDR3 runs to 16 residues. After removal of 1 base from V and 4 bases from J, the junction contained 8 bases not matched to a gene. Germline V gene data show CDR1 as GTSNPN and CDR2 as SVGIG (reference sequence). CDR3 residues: CAWSARRGQGGNTIYF. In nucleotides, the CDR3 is TGTGCCTGGAGTGCCCGGAGGGGACAGGGAGGAAACACCATATATTTT.

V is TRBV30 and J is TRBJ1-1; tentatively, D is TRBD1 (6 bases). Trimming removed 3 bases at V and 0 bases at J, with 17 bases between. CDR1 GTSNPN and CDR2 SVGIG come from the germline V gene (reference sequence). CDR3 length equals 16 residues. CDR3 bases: TGTGCCTGGAGGACAGGAAAGACGGACATGAACACTGAAGCTTTCTTT. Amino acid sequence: CAWRTGKTDMNTEAFF.

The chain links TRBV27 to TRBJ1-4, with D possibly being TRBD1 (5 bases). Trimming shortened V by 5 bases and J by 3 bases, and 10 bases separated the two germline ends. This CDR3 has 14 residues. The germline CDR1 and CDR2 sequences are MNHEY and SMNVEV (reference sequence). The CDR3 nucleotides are TGTGCCAGCAGTCGGGGGGGTGCTAATGAAAAACTGTTTTTT. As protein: CASSRGGANEKLFF.

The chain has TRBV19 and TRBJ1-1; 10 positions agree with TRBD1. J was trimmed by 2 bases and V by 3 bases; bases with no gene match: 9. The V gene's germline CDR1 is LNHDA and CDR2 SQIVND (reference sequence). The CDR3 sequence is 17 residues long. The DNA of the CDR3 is TGTGCCAGTAGTATTGCAAGGGACAGGGGCTTTAACACTGAAGCTTTCTTT. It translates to CASSIARDRGFNTEAFF.

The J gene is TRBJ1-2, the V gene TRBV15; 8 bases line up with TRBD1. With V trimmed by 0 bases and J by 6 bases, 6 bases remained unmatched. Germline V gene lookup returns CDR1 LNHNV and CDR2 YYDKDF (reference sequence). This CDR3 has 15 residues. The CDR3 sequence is CATSRDWTGRDGYTF. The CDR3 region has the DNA TGTGCCACCAGCAGAGATTGGACAGGGCGCGATGGCTACACCTTC.

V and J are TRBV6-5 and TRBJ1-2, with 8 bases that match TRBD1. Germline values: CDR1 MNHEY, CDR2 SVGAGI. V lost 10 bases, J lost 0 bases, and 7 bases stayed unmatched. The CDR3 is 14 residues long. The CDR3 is CATAGDRTNYGYTF. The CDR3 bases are TGTGCCACCGCTGGGGACAGGACTAACTATGGCTACACCTTC.